What follows are 7 T cell receptor beta chains derived from one specimen sequenced in a study of blood T cells in healthy people across ages. A second PCR, run for roughly 7 to 12 cycles, used a sample-barcoded 5' primer plus a J-beta primer mix. TCRdb reprocessed the 5' RACE reads via MiXCR and lists one record per CDR3 protein. The sample has about 1.6 million distinct CDR3 sequences; 34% are singletons. What was sequenced was blood. These receptor sequences come from a woman aged 25 to 39 in good health.

This clonotype was recorded at least ten times. CDR3 coding DNA: TGTGCCAGCAGTTTACTAGAGGGCAATGAGCAGTTCTTC. It translates to CASSLLEGNEQFF. The chain combines TRBV7-8 with TRBJ2-1, with D possibly TRBD2 on 5 matching bases. The CDR3 spans 13 residues. Germline CDR1 reads SGHVS; CDR2 reads FQNEAQ. Deletions cut 6 bases from V and 6 bases from J, with 12 bases between.

This clonotype was recorded at least ten times. The chain uses TRBV20-1 and TRBJ2-7, with TRBD1 matching over 9 bases. CDR3 length equals 12 residues. Unmatched junction bases numbered 5, after V lost 6 bases and J lost 5 bases. The germline gives CDR1 DFQATT, CDR2 SNEGSKA (reference sequence). CDR3: CSARDREDEQYF. As DNA, the CDR3 is TGCAGTGCGAGGGACAGGGAGGACGAGCAGTACTTC.

The V and J genes are TRBV30 and TRBJ1-2; TRBD1 agrees at 7 bases. V lost 3 bases and J lost 8; bases outside the gene matches: 12. This CDR3 has 14 amino acids. CDR1 GTSNPN and CDR2 SVGIG come from the germline V gene (reference sequence). The CDR3 DNA reads as TGTGCCTGGAGCCGAACCGGGACAGAATTGGGCTACACCTTC. Translation: CAWSRTGTELGYTF.

This clonotype was observed a handful of times. The chain employs TRBV6-5 and TRBJ2-3, with D unclear. The V end was cut by 0 bases, the J end by 5 bases, with 27 bases between. CDR1 and CDR2 (germline): MNHEY, SVGAGI. The CDR3 loop spans 20 amino acids. CDR3 in amino acids: CASSYSILAGRSRTRDTQYF. Here the CDR3 DNA reads TGTGCCAGCAGTTACTCGATATTAGCCGGCAGGTCCCGAACACGAGATACGCAGTATTTT.

J is TRBJ1-5 and V is TRBV24-1; 7 nucleotides align to TRBD1. The CDR3 sequence is 14 residues long. The V gene's germline CDR1 is KGHDR and CDR2 SFDVKD. V dropped 4 bases and J dropped 4; count of bases not matched to a gene: 3. CDR3 sequence (DNA): TGTGCCACCAGTGACGGGGACAGTAATCAGCCCCAGCATTTT. Translated, it gives CATSDGDSNQPQHF.

The gene calls are TRBV3-1 and TRBJ2-3; 8 bases are a match to TRBD2. Germline V gene lookup returns CDR1 LGHDT and CDR2 YNNKEL (reference sequence). V was clipped by 1 base and J by 2 bases; unmatched bases: 5. This CDR3 is 16 amino acids long. The CDR3, as DNA: TGTGCCAGCAGCCAAGGAGCGGGGGCCCCCACAGATACGCAGTATTTT. It translates to CASSQGAGAPTDTQYF.

This clonotype was observed many times. The V and J genes are TRBV19 and TRBJ2-1; 9 bases map to TRBD2. Germline values: CDR1 LNHDA, CDR2 SQIVND (reference sequence). The trim removed 4 bases at V and 8 bases at J, leaving 9 bases unmatched. The CDR3 totals 15 residues. Here the CDR3 DNA reads TGTGCCAGTAGTACACGGGGGACTAGCACCCATGAGCAGTTCTTC. It codes for CASSTRGTSTHEQFF.